These T cell receptor beta chains were read from a single sample in a study of blood T cell repertoires in COVID-19. Data came from immunoSEQ multiplex PCR; TCRdb stores just in-frame clones and leaves some out. This table holds 250,000 to 300,000 clones, approximately 90% found once. Sequencing input: peripheral blood. The receptors originated from a woman in her forties with acute or convalescent COVID-19. Both conserved end residues are trimmed from each CDR3. Fields, in order: V gene, CDR3 length, CDR3 protein.

TRBV5-1,14,ASSWGDRGPWQPQH
TRBV3-1/TRBV3-2,11,ASSQSGLYGYT
TRBV4-1,16,ASSQDSAGRVNNYGYT
TRBV3-1/TRBV3-2,14,ASSQIGQGAGDTQY
TRBV11-3,10,ASGQESGTQY
TRBV5-1,13,ASSLAGGNQETQY
TRBV5-1,15,ASSLGAAGASTDTQY
TRBV9,14,ASSVGTGLMNTEAF
TRBV9,11,ASSVEPNYGYT
TRBV19,12,ASIEGGGKQPQH
TRBV5-5,12,ASSLVTGNQPQH
TRBV7-2,13,ASSRTTGTTGELF
TRBV18,11,ASSPGTGLGYT
TRBV27,13,ASSTPDSLHTEAF
TRBV3-1/TRBV3-2,13,ASSQASGGRETQY
TRBV6-5,11,ASSYSIRGVQF
TRBV6-1,13,ASSDLHTSTETQY
TRBV6-1,13,ASSETRARVETQY
TRBV9,13,ASSGGSLPNEKLF
TRBV9,12,ASSATRLNNEQF
TRBV19,11,ASSRQGRDTIY
TRBV6-5,12,ASRFRQYNSPLH
TRBV20-1,15,SASDGGGFMGNQPQH
TRBV2,10,ASTGMGQPQH
TRBV5-8,11,ASSLDRDYGYT
TRBV5-8,13,ASRLTGTGKNGYT
TRBV7-9,12,ASSLLDSNTEAF
TRBV7-9,13,ASSFREGAGNTIY
TRBV9,11,ASSFSLNSPLH
TRBV20-1,17,SASRLAGGPRGSTDTQY
TRBV7-3,11,ASSPGHRGGYT
TRBV18,15,ASSPSQRGAVNQPQH
TRBV10-3,10,ATRTYEETQY
TRBV18,14,ASSPYSGASTDTQY
TRBV30,11,AWRADRVYGYT
TRBV2,14,ASSGRDRGKYEKLF
TRBV28,12,ASSLSPTGTEAF
TRBV19,12,ASSIDGRGETQY
TRBV3-1/TRBV3-2,13,ASSQAGPYNSPLH
TRBV30,12,AAVAGGLYNEQF
TRBV18,13,ASSPGTGGEHGYT
TRBV5-6,13,ASSLVRVGQETQY